These T cell receptor beta chains were read from a single sample in a study of T cell responses to AZD1222 COVID-19 vaccine. Profiling relied on immunoSEQ multiplex PCR, and the TCRdb table lists in-frame clones only, not all of them. The sample shows about 140,000 clones, roughly nine tenths of them seen only once. The sample here was peripheral blood, taken on day 0 of AZD1222 vaccination. These receptors were obtained from an adult in good health. Both conserved end residues are part of each CDR3. A D gene is named only where the DNA matches it firmly. Some rows mark clone size as missing; the rest say once, few, many or name a class of expanded clone.

d_call	j_call	cdr3_length	v_call	clone_size	cdr3_nt	cdr3_aa
-	TRBJ1-1	13	TRBV5-4	once	TGTGCCAGCAGCTTGCCAGGGTTCACTGAAGCTTTCTTT	CASSLPGFTEAFF
-	TRBJ1-4	16	TRBV5-1	-	TGCGCCAGCAGCCTGCAGGGGACCGCCACTAATGAAAAACTGTTTTTT	CASSLQGTATNEKLFF
TRBD2	TRBJ2-1	17	TRBV7-2	-	TGTGCCAGCAGCTTACTACTGGGACTTCGGGAGGACAATGAGCAGTTCTTC	CASSLLLGLREDNEQFF
-	TRBJ2-1	11	TRBV7-9	-	TGTGCCAGCCTTGGGCGCCGGGAGCAGTTCTTC	CASLGRREQFF
TRBD1	TRBJ2-5	16	TRBV4-1	-	TGCGCCAGCAGCCAACCCGGGACAGGGGCGCGGGAGACCCAGTACTTC	CASSQPGTGARETQYF
-	TRBJ2-5	12	TRBV6-4	-	TGTGCCAGCAGGGGTCTCCGAGAGACCCAGTACTTC	CASRGLRETQYF
-	TRBJ2-1	16	TRBV18	few	TGTGCCAGCTCACCACAGGCTGGGTTGTCCGGCAATGAGCAGTTCTTC	CASSPQAGLSGNEQFF
TRBD2	TRBJ2-2	16	TRBV4-3	-	TGCGCCAGCAGCCAAGATCGGACTAGCGGCACCGGGGAGCTGTTTTTT	CASSQDRTSGTGELFF
-	TRBJ2-1	12	TRBV2	-	TGTGCCAGCAGGATAGACAACAATGAGCAGTTCTTC	CASRIDNNEQFF
TRBD1	TRBJ1-2	14	TRBV11-2	-	TGTGCCAGCAGCCGAGCCAGGGGGGAGGAAGGCTACACCTTC	CASSRARGEEGYTF
-	TRBJ2-3	13	TRBV5-1	-	TGCGCCAGCAGCCTATACTTGGGCCAGGCGCAGTATTTT	CASSLYLGQAQYF
-	TRBJ2-1	12	TRBV7-2	once	TGTGCCAGCAGCCTCAGGACCAATGAGCAGTTCTTC	CASSLRTNEQFF
-	TRBJ2-3	12	TRBV12-3/TRBV12-4	-	TGTGCCAGCAGTCTCCCGACTTATACGCAGTATTTT	CASSLPTYTQYF
TRBD2	TRBJ2-1	17	TRBV9	-	TGTGCCAGCAGCGTAGAAGGAGCGGGAGCTACCTACAATGAGCAGTTCTTC	CASSVEGAGATYNEQFF
-	TRBJ1-1	13	TRBV7-9	few	TGTGCCAGCAGCCCGACGGCGAACACTGAAGCTTTCTTT	CASSPTANTEAFF
-	TRBJ1-1	13	TRBV7-3	-	TGTGCCAGCAGCTTGGGGGGGCCCACTGAAGCTTTCTTT	CASSLGGPTEAFF
TRBD1	TRBJ1-4	15	TRBV19	-	TGTGCCAGTAGTGTCCGGACAGGGGGCAATGAAAAACTGTTTTTT	CASSVRTGGNEKLFF
-	TRBJ2-3	15	TRBV4-1	once	TGCGCCAGCAGCCTACAGCTAACTAGCACAGATACGCAGTATTTT	CASSLQLTSTDTQYF
-	TRBJ1-2	15	TRBV5-4	-	TGTGCCAGCAGCTACCTCCGGGACTTGAACTATGGCTACACCTTC	CASSYLRDLNYGYTF
TRBD1	TRBJ2-1	14	TRBV10-3	-	TGTGCCATCAGTAAGGGACAGGGGGCGAATGAGCAGTTCTTC	CAISKGQGANEQFF
-	TRBJ1-2	13	TRBV18	-	TGTGCCAGCTCGGGGGGCGCGGACTATGGCTACACCTTC	CASSGGADYGYTF
-	TRBJ2-3	12	TRBV3-1/TRBV3-2	-	TGTGCCAGCAGCCAGGGCGCAGATACGCAGTATTTT	CASSQGADTQYF
-	TRBJ2-7	14	TRBV5-5	once	TGTGCCAGCAGCTTGGGCCAGGGGAGGCACGAGCAGTACTTC	CASSLGQGRHEQYF
-	TRBJ1-6	13	TRBV6-6	-	TGTGCCAGCAGTTACGATCCCGTATCCGACCTCCACTTT	CASSYDPVSDLHF
-	TRBJ1-2	13	TRBV5-6	-	TGTGCCAGCAGCGCCAGGGCTAACTATGGCTACACCTTC	CASSARANYGYTF
TRBD2	TRBJ2-1	13	TRBV27	-	TGTGCCAGGCCGGGACTAGCGGAGAATGAGCAGTTCTTC	CARPGLAENEQFF